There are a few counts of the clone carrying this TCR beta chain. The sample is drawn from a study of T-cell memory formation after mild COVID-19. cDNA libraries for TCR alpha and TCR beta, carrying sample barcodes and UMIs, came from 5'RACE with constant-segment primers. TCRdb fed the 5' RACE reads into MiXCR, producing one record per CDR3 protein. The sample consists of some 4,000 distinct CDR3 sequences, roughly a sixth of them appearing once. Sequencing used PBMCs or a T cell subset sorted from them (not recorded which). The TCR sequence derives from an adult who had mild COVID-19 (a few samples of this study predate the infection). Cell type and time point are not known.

As DNA, the CDR3 is TGTGCCAGCACCCGTCGCCGTAGCACAGATACGCAGTATTTT. Encoded protein: CASTRRRSTDTQYF. The chain combines TRBV28 with TRBJ2-3; D remains unclear. With 7 bases removed from V and 0 bases from J, the gap between germline ends came to 11 bases. The germline CDR1 and CDR2 sequences are MDHEN and SYDVKM. This CDR3 has 14 residues. Full variable domain (remainder filled in from reference TRBV28 and TRBJ2-3): DVKVTQSSRYLVKRTGEKVFLECVQDMDHENMFWYRQDPGLGLRLIYFSYDVKMKEKGDIPEGYSVSREKKERFSLILESASTNQTSMYLCASTRRRSTDTQYFGPGTRLTVL.